This TCR beta chain was captured by sequencing in a study of blood T cells in healthy people across ages. Study-level background: T cells yielded about one barcoded beta molecule per two cells through template switching. General observations from the study: Older age went with lower TCR beta diversity per million T cells, in a roughly linear way.

CDR1 is SQVTM and CDR2 is ANQGSEA in the germline V gene. CDR3 length: 12 amino acids. The V end was cut by 2 bases, the J end by 4 bases, with 6 bases between. Through a sample-barcoded 5' primer and a J-beta primer mix, a second PCR was run for roughly 6 to 12 cycles. Each cDNA molecule received a tag from a template-switch adaptor that had 12 random nucleotides. One entry per CDR3 protein, called by TCRdb with MiXCR from the 5' RACE reads. This sample carries around 990,000 distinct CDR3 sequences, around two fifths of them seen once, and the ten largest clones take about an eighth. A note on this clonotype: Its antigen is still unknown.

The receptor comes from a man between 18 and 29 years old in good health. Input material: blood. This chain joins TRBV29-1 and TRBJ2-4; possible D gene TRBD1, 5 bases. DNA of the CDR3: TGCAGCGTTGAAACAGGAAAAAACATTCAGTACTTC. Encoded protein: CSVETGKNIQYF.